This record concerns one T cell receptor (beta chain) sequence. Its antigen is not identified. These data come from a study of post-analysis software for immune sequencing data. Study-wide background: Patients with relapsing-remitting, secondary progressive and progressive-relapsing multiple sclerosis courses were all represented. Study results and limitations: F-measure co-clustering was strong for batch-matched samples. TRBV5-6, TRBV5-1 and TRBV20-1 were among a few TRBV segments more frequent in patients than controls. Compared against controls, patients with multiple sclerosis displayed significantly lower normalized Chao1 diversity.

V was trimmed by 0 bases and J by 0 bases, leaving 10 bases between them. The CDR3 is 16 amino acids. The germline V gene has CDR1 SGHDT and CDR2 YYEEEE. cDNA libraries of TCR beta carried unique molecular identifiers. There were about 1 to 10 million T cells, and 450,000 to 550,000 cDNA molecules came from them. TCRdb reanalysed the PCR reads using MiXCR and keeps one entry per CDR3 protein. The data contain 740,000 or so distinct CDR3 sequences, approximately 50% of them singletons. The origin of this receptor is a girl aged 10-17 years with multiple sclerosis. The sample taken for sequencing was blood. The V and J genes are TRBV5-6 and TRBJ1-5; D not resolved. The CDR3 sequence: CASSLGGSSSNQPQHF. CDR3 bases: TGTGCCAGCAGCTTGGGAGGGTCAAGTAGCAATCAGCCCCAGCATTTT.